This T cell receptor beta chain was identified during a study of human versus mouse CDR3 diversity and MHC coevolution (dated by TCRdb to about 2017). Context from the whole study: The immunoSEQ assay was reported to detect one in 200,000 T cells and to minimize amplification bias from multiplex PCR. Across the mouse and human samples, each sample yielded between 0.6 x 10^7 and 1.6 x 10^7 valid reads. Three healthy volunteer blood donors made up the human cohort, with one aged 30 to 39, one aged 40 to 50 and one aged 60 to 70 at collection. Human naive CD4 T cell repertoires served as a reference for TCR selection on multiple MHC II alleles, compared against human-TCR-locus transgenic mice with single MHC II. General findings and caveats noted by the study authors: On average, humans had more CDR3 deletions and insertions than mice, indicating greater exonuclease and TdT activity. The largest TCR beta repertoire according to iCHAO1 estimates belonged to humans, at some 1.5 million clonotypes, a result attributed likely to selection by multiple MHC II molecules. The lowest clonal inequality scores among all compared groups were observed in most of the three human donors. Repertoire diversity was not considered directly comparable between humans and mice because human T cells were selected on six MHC II alleles.

The germline V end is reduced by 0 bases and the J end by 9 bases; junction bases left unmatched: 6. The CDR3, cysteine through phenylalanine, is 14 amino acids long. The only DNA kept is the CDR3, 42 bases in frame from the first base. As encoded in the germline V gene, CDR1 is SGHRS while CDR2 is YFSETQ. Fluorescence-activated cell sorting was used to pull naive CD4 T cells, meaning cells that were CD45RO-negative and CD62L-positive, out of the PBMCs. Each donor gave roughly 54 ml of fresh peripheral blood, from which PBMCs were isolated by Ficoll density centrifugation. Cell sorting was carried out on a FACSAria III instrument, and a purity above 95% was achieved for all samples. As regards this clone: No cognate antigen has been identified for it. One base away there is no much larger clone; base qualities are not given.

The QIAGEN blood and tissue kit was used to extract genomic DNA from the sorted cells, and that DNA was then quantified on a NanoDrop 1000. The immunoSEQ platform deep sequenced and quantified TCR alpha and beta chains by multiplex PCR of genomic DNA. Per the original workflow: IMGT gene and region definitions were used for annotation of the TCR sequences. Out-of-frame rearrangements were used as a proxy for the preselection repertoire and compared with in-frame clonotypes. The iCHAO1 estimator supplied with the immunoSEQ platform was used to estimate repertoire size. A Gini index, which is based on the Lorenz curve, was applied to in-frame amino acid clonotypes to measure clonal inequality. The intersect function of the R package tcR was used to count shared clonotypes, and the Jaccard index was used to score similarity. Principal component analysis of V, J and V-J usage frequencies was run with the R prcomp function without normalization. Held by TCRdb, this immuneACCESS table contains in-frame sequences only and omits some clones. Under half of the omission traces to an unresolved V gene where checked; the cause of the rest is unknown. The DNA was the basis for D and trimming; V, J and clone size are from that table. For this sample the table gives roughly 86,000 clones, of which 90% to 95% were detected only once. Of the sample, 1.1% to 1.5% falls within the top ten clones.

The sequence is built from TRBV5-1 and TRBJ1-5, with 7 junctional bases fitting TRBD1. This receptor was obtained from a person between 25 and 70 years old in good health. Sequenced material: naive CD4+ T cells from blood. The meaning of the sample's cell subset or site label: CD45RO-negative CD62L-positive naive CD4 T cells. This receptor has the CDR3 CASSLERGLGPQHF. The DNA is TGCGCCAGCAGCTTGGAAAGGGGGCTCGGGCCCCAGCATTTT.